This T cell receptor beta chain was documented in a study of T-cell memory formation after mild COVID-19. General observations from the study: SARS-CoV-2 specificity of second-wave clones peaking day 37 was unconfirmed. Clones contracting over day 15 to 85 were CD4/CD8 balanced, with later expanders leaning CD4+. The study found contracting CD4+ clones mainly in CM and EM and contracting CD8+ clones in EMRA.

CDR3 length: 14 residues. The V gene's germline CDR1 is SGHAT and CDR2 FQNNGV. Trimming shortened V by 6 bases and J by 7 bases, and 18 bases separated the two germline ends. The authors produced TCR alpha and TCR beta cDNA libraries with sample barcodes and UMIs by 5'RACE using constant-segment primers. One entry per CDR3 protein, called by TCRdb with MiXCR from the 5' RACE reads. The sample lists roughly 240,000 distinct CDR3 sequences, under 20% occurring once. This clonotype was recorded a few times. The antigen remains unidentified. This chain connects TRBV11-2 to TRBJ2-5; D is perhaps TRBD2 (5 bases). The specimen was PBMCs or a T cell subset sorted from them (not recorded which). This receptor was identified in a man younger than 35 who had mild COVID-19 (a few samples of this study predate the infection). Cell type and time point are not known. The CDR3 DNA reads as TGTGCCAGCAGGTCCCCCTCCCAGGCGGGGACCCAGTACTTC. Amino acid sequence: CASRSPSQAGTQYF. The full variable domain, rest sourced from reference TRBV11-2 and TRBJ2-5, is EAGVAQSPRYKIIEKRQSVAFWCNPISGHATLYWYQQILGQGPKLLIQFQNNGVVDDSQLPKDRFSAERLKGVDSTLKIQPAKLEDSAVYLCASRSPSQAGTQYFGPGTRLLVL.